This TCR beta chain was obtained from a study of cytotoxic CD8 clonotypes in ibrutinib-treated CLL. About the study: Averaging across samples gave approximately 250,000 productive templates and roughly 100,000 productive rearrangements.

The germline CDR1 and CDR2 sequences are MDHEN and SYDVKM. The V end was cut by 5 bases, the J end by 0 bases, with 14 bases between. The CDR3 loop spans 15 amino acids. The table came from immunoSEQ multiplex PCR; TCRdb's copy has only in-frame clones and leaves some out. Here the sample spans 150,000 to 200,000 clones, about 88% being singletons. This chain uses TRBV28 with TRBJ2-7; the D gene is possibly TRBD1 (6 bases). The sequence was collected from a human donor with chronic lymphocytic leukemia. The sample in question was PBMCs, obtained at disease progression, from a patient treated with ibrutinib. CDR3 amino acids: CASSPTGQSSYEQYF. The CDR3 nucleotides are TGTGCCAGCAGTCCGACCGGACAGAGCTCCTACGAGCAGTACTTC.